The clone carrying this T cell receptor beta chain was observed a handful of times. These data come from a study of patients and donors after allogeneic stem cell transplantation. TCRdb analysed the RT-PCR reads with MiXCR anew, one entry per CDR3 protein. Of about a million distinct CDR3 sequences in the sample, about a sixth were seen once. The V end lost 6 bases, the J end lost 2 bases, and 11 bases lay between the germline ends. The V gene's germline CDR1 is DFQATT and CDR2 SNEGSKA (reference sequence). CDR3 length equals 12 residues. V and J are TRBV20-1 and TRBJ2-7, with D perhaps TRBD2 (6 bases). Input material: blood, either unsorted or a sorted T cell fraction (not recorded which). The TCR originated in a human donor who was either an allogeneic HSCT recipient or a stem cell or donor lymphocyte infusion donor (not recorded which). It is not recorded whose cells these are; they may come from a transplant donor. The CDR3 is CSALADTYEQYF. For the CDR3, the DNA is TGCAGTGCCTTAGCGGATACCTACGAGCAGTACTTC.